The 5 T cell receptor beta chains below all came from one sample that was sequenced in a study of identical twins. TCRdb fed the 5' RACE reads into MiXCR, producing one record per CDR3 protein. The table lists some 500,000 distinct CDR3 sequences, roughly an eighth of them singletons. The same data also contributed to another study, on yellow fever vaccine responses in identical twins.

What was sequenced was CD4+ T cells sorted from blood. These receptor sequences come from a woman younger than 35 in good health.

The chain recombines TRBV7-2 with TRBJ2-3, with 7 bases identical to TRBD1. The ends lost 1 base at V and 5 bases at J; junction bases unmatched: 6. The CDR3 extends over 15 amino acids. From germline, CDR1 is SGHTA and CDR2 FQGNSA. The CDR3 loop reads CASSLGGRDRDTQYF. As DNA, the CDR3 is TGTGCCAGCAGCTTAGGAGGAAGGGACAGAGATACGCAGTATTTT.

This clonotype appeared a few times. The J gene is TRBJ2-3, the V gene TRBV11-2, with 7 bases identical to TRBD1. Trimming at V came to 2 bases and at J to 2 bases, leaving 4 bases not matched to a gene. This CDR3 spans 15 amino acids. From germline, CDR1 is SGHAT and CDR2 FQNNGV. DNA of the CDR3: TGTGCCAGCAGCTTATCCGGACAGGCCACAGATACGCAGTATTTT. The encoded protein is CASSLSGQATDTQYF.

This rearrangement joins TRBV25-1 to TRBJ2-6; D not resolved. The CDR3 consists of 18 residues. The V end lost 5 bases, the J end lost 4 bases, and 21 bases lay between the germline ends. Germline values: CDR1 MGHDK, CDR2 SYGVNS. The CDR3 sequence: CASSSEEGSSPGANVLTF. Here the CDR3 DNA reads TGTGCCAGCAGTTCGGAAGAAGGTAGTTCACCCGGGGCCAACGTCCTGACTTTC.

This clonotype was seen a handful of times. This chain uses TRBV18 with TRBJ2-1, with TRBD2 identical over 8 bases. In germline, CDR1 is KGHSH, CDR2 LQKENI. This CDR3 region has 15 residues. The J segment lost 7 bases and the V segment lost 3 bases, leaving 8 bases of the junction unmatched. The CDR3, as DNA: TGTGCCAGCTCACCCCAGGAGCGGGGGATAAATGAGCAGTTCTTC. The encoded protein is CASSPQERGINEQFF.

The J gene is TRBJ2-2, the V gene TRBV5-1; the D is unclear. Germline CDR1 SGHRS, CDR2 YFSETQ. V gave up 1 base and J gave up 1 base, with 8 bases separating them. The CDR3 runs to 15 residues. CDR3 coding DNA: TGCGCCAGCAGCTTGTCGTTGGGGAACACCGGGGAGCTGTTTTTT. It specifies CASSLSLGNTGELFF.